The 17 T cell receptor beta chains below were found in one sample sequenced in a study of patients and donors after allogeneic stem cell transplantation. TCRdb used MiXCR to reprocess the RT-PCR reads, holding one entry per CDR3 protein. This sample has 400,000 to 450,000 distinct CDR3 sequences, with 16% found just once. Sequencing was carried out using blood, either unsorted or a sorted T cell fraction (not recorded which). These receptors were taken from a human donor who was either an allogeneic HSCT recipient or a stem cell or donor lymphocyte infusion donor (not recorded which). It is not recorded whose cells these are; they may come from a transplant donor.

The V gene is TRBV5-1, the J gene TRBJ2-2; 10 bases map to TRBD2. Germline CDR1 reads SGHRS; CDR2 reads YFSETQ. The CDR3 loop spans 19 amino acids. Trimming removed 3 bases from V and 0 bases from J; junction bases left unmatched: 11. Written as DNA, the CDR3 is TGCGCCAGCAGCTCTCGGACTAGCGGCCTACGCGCGAACACCGGGGAGCTGTTTTTT. Its translation is CASSSRTSGLRANTGELFF.

The chain has TRBV2 and TRBJ2-5; TRBD1 agrees at 8 bases. Per the germline V gene, CDR1 is SNHLY and CDR2 is FYNNEI. The CDR3 spans 16 residues. The junction had 6 bases not matched to a gene; V was cut back by 2 bases and J by 1 base. The CDR3 loop is CASSETRQGPQETQYF. The CDR3 DNA follows: TGTGCCAGCAGTGAAACCCGACAGGGGCCCCAAGAGACCCAGTACTTC.

This clonotype came up a few times. The chain combines TRBV14 with TRBJ1-6, with 7 bases lining up with TRBD1. Germline values: CDR1 SGHDN, CDR2 FVKESK. The CDR3 has 14 amino acids. V dropped 5 bases and J dropped 9; count of bases not matched to a gene: 7. The CDR3 coding sequence is TGTGCCAGCAGCATAACAGGGGATGGTTCACCCCTCCACTTT. The encoded protein is CASSITGDGSPLHF.

This chain connects TRBV9 to TRBJ1-2; the D gene is possibly TRBD1 (6 bases). This CDR3 spans 14 amino acids. V lost 4 bases to trimming and J lost 7 bases, with 17 bases between them. Germline lookup yields CDR1 SGDLS and CDR2 YYNGEE. This CDR3 is CASSLLGGKGGYTF. DNA of the CDR3: TGTGCCAGCAGCTTACTGGGGGGCAAAGGTGGCTACACCTTC.

This clonotype was counted a few times. The chain carries TRBV15 and TRBJ2-7, with a weak D call TRBD2 (5 bases). V was clipped by 0 bases and J by 2 bases, with 8 bases between them. The CDR3 length is 14 residues. The V gene's germline CDR1 is LNHNV and CDR2 YYDKDF (reference sequence). This CDR3 reads CATSRDGSPYEQYF. The DNA for the CDR3 is TGTGCCACCAGCAGAGATGGGAGCCCCTACGAGCAGTACTTC.

The table lists this clonotype with a few counts. The rearrangement links TRBV12-3 or TRBV12-4 to TRBJ2-3; the match to TRBD2 covers 10 bases. J gave up 5 bases and V 6 bases, and 8 bases lay outside the gene matches. CDR3 size: 15 residues. The CDR3 here is CASSQSGGAGDTQYF. CDR3 coding DNA: TGTGCCAGCAGCCAAAGCGGGGGGGCCGGAGATACGCAGTATTTT.

Written as DNA, the CDR3 is TGCAGTGCTAGACCCGGTACTAGCGGGAGCGAGCAGTACTTC. Translation gives CSARPGTSGSEQYF. The chain links TRBV20-1 to TRBJ2-7; 11 bases are a match to TRBD2. Germline V lookup: CDR1 DFQATT, CDR2 SNEGSKA (reference sequence). V shed 2 bases and J 6 bases; nucleotides not matched to a gene: 6. This CDR3 contains 14 residues.

The chain employs TRBV12-3 or TRBV12-4 and TRBJ1-1, with TRBD1 as a possible D gene (6 bases). V was clipped by 5 bases and J by 3 bases, with 28 bases between them. The CDR3 runs 19 residues. The CDR3 DNA sequence: TGTGCCAGCAGTCCCCGAGAGGGGGGGACACTGTGGCTTCACACTGAAGCTTTCTTT. Its protein product is CASSPREGGTLWLHTEAFF.

This clonotype was observed a few times. The rearrangement joins TRBV2 to TRBJ1-2; D is ambiguous. The V gene lost 10 bases and the J gene lost 2 bases, with 14 bases spanning the gap. Germline V gene lookup returns CDR1 SNHLY and CDR2 FYNNEI. This CDR3 is 13 amino acids long. Here the CDR3 DNA reads TGTGCCACCCTAAGTGGCAAGAACTATGGCTACACCTTC. It codes for CATLSGKNYGYTF.

This clonotype occurred a few times. The chain is built from TRBV10-3 and TRBJ1-1; a possible D gene is TRBD1 (5 bases). CDR3 length: 14 residues. Trimming shortened V by 10 bases and J by 1 base, and 16 bases separated the two germline ends. Looked up from germline, CDR1 is ENHRY and CDR2 is SYGVKD. The CDR3 protein is CATVARGENTEAFF. The CDR3 DNA reads as TGTGCCACCGTGGCGAGGGGAGAGAACACTGAAGCTTTCTTT.

The chain joins TRBV6-5 to TRBJ2-1; 7 nucleotides align to TRBD2. Germline trimming cut 2 bases from V and 5 bases from J; bases unmatched to any gene: 3. The CDR3 sequence is 14 residues long. Germline CDR1 and CDR2: MNHEY and SVGAGI. This CDR3 is CASSYASGNNEQFF. Written as DNA, the CDR3 is TGTGCCAGCAGTTACGCTAGCGGAAACAATGAGCAGTTCTTC.

The CDR3 here is CASSYSDRPGYTF. CDR3 nucleotide sequence: TGTGCCAGCAGTTACTCGGACCGCCCGGGCTACACCTTC. This sequence joins TRBV6-2 or TRBV6-3 and TRBJ1-2; D gene ambiguous. In germline, CDR1 is MNHEY, CDR2 SVGEGT. Trimming removed 0 bases from V and 8 bases from J, with 10 bases in between. The CDR3 has 13 residues.

The gene calls are TRBV4-1 and TRBJ2-3, with 8 bases matching TRBD2. Germline trimming cut 0 bases from V and 1 base from J; bases unmatched to any gene: 6. Germline CDR1 is MGHRA and CDR2 is YSYEKL. The CDR3 consists of 17 residues. CDR3 residues: CASSQDWGGGRTDTQYF. The CDR3, as DNA: TGCGCCAGCAGCCAAGATTGGGGCGGGGGGCGCACAGATACGCAGTATTTT.

This clonotype was counted between two and nine times. J is TRBJ2-1 and V is TRBV7-3; 8 nucleotides line up with TRBD2. This CDR3 is 16 amino acids long. Germline assignment: CDR1 SGHTA and CDR2 FQGTGA. V was pared by 5 bases and J by 4 bases, with 10 bases of the junction left unmatched. DNA for the CDR3: TGTGCCAGCAGCCCCTCCGGGACTAGTGGGTACAATGAGCAGTTCTTC. Protein product: CASSPSGTSGYNEQFF.

The chain combines TRBV5-1 with TRBJ2-2; D not resolved. The length of the CDR3 is 14 residues. Trimming left V 4 bases short and J 5 bases short, with 12 bases between. Per germline, CDR1 SGHRS and CDR2 YFSETQ. DNA of the CDR3: TGCGCCAGCAGCCTGGTCATAGGGACCGGGGAGCTGTTTTTT. As protein: CASSLVIGTGELFF.

This clonotype occurred many times. The chain is built from TRBV10-3 and TRBJ2-2; D perhaps matches TRBD2 (6 bases). Germline V CDR1 and CDR2: ENHRY, SYGVKD. Trimming took 10 bases from V and 4 from J, leaving 16 bases between them. The CDR3 extends over 14 amino acids. CDR3 DNA sequence: TGTGCCAGCTGCGGAGGGGAGAGCACCGGGGAGCTGTTTTTT. Amino acids: CASCGGESTGELFF.

CDR3 coding DNA: TGTGCCAGCAGTTTATCCAGGAGTCAGCCCCAGCATTTT. As protein: CASSLSRSQPQHF. The chain employs TRBV12-3 or TRBV12-4 and TRBJ1-5; D is uncertain. The CDR3 length is 13 residues. V was shortened by 2 bases and J by 6 bases, with 8 bases between the two germline ends.